The sample holds many counts of the clone carrying this T cell receptor beta chain. The CDR3 is made up of 14 amino acids. CDR1 and CDR2 from the germline V gene are SGHRS and YFSETQ. V lost 6 bases and J 5 bases, leaving 15 bases between the germline ends. The CDR3 regions of TCR beta were amplified from RNA transcripts. Using the HTBI primer set, a first-round RT-PCR was run on the TCR CDR3. TCRdb itself ran the multiplex PCR reads through MiXCR, one entry per CDR3 protein. The sample records a few hundred thousand distinct CDR3 sequences, about 16% being singletons. This record belongs to a study of T cells in Graves' hyperthyroidism and ophthalmopathy. Ophthalmopathy cases met thresholds of Clinical Activity Score at least 3, NOSPECS grade at least 4 and duration under 3 months. A roughly 9.3 ml volume of fresh peripheral blood provided the PBMCs.

The chain couples TRBV5-1 to TRBJ2-1, with a weak D call TRBD2 (6 bases). The specimen sequenced was blood. This receptor was identified in a woman in her 30s with Graves' ophthalmopathy. The CDR3 sequence: CASIGGNGDNEQFF. The CDR3 DNA is TGCGCCAGCATAGGCGGGAACGGGGACAATGAGCAGTTCTTC.